The clone carrying this T cell receptor (beta chain) has a single count. How the authors handled the data: Amplifying reference gene primers gave estimates of nucleated cell counts. The table came from immunoSEQ multiplex PCR; TCRdb's copy has only in-frame clones and leaves some out. For V, J and clone size, that table is used; D and trimming come from the DNA. This table has fewer than 250,000 clones, around 81% appearing once. These data originate in a study of blood T cell repertoires in COVID-19. Study overall: Specimens from acute and convalescent COVID-19 originated in the United States, Italy and Spain. In each case, the material was cDNA or gDNA derived from T cells, B-cell-depleted T cells, or PBMCs.

The ends were cut back, 5 bases at V and 7 bases at J, with 17 bases in the middle. The CDR3 spans 14 residues. The germline V gene encodes CDR1 SQVTM and CDR2 ANQGSEA. The chain joins TRBV29-1 to TRBJ2-2, with D perhaps TRBD1 (6 bases). The TCR was taken from a woman aged 60-75 years with active or convalescent COVID-19. The sample consisted of peripheral blood. This chain's CDR3 is CSVKEQGLGGELFF. The CDR3 DNA is TGCAGCGTTAAGGAACAGGGCCTGGGCGGGGAGCTGTTTTTT.